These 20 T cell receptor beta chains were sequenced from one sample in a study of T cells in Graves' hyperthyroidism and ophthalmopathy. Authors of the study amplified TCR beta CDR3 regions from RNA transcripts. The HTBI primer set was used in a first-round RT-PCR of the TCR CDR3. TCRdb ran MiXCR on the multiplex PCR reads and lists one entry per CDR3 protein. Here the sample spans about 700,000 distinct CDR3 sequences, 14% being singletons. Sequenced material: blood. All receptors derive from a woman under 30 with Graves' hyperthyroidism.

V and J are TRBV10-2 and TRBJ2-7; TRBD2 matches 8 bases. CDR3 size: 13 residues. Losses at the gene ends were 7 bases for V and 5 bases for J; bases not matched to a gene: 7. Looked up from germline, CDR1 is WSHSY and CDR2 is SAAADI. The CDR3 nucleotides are TGCGCCAGCAAGAGGAGCGGGGGCCACGAGCAGTACTTC. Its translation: CASKRSGGHEQYF.

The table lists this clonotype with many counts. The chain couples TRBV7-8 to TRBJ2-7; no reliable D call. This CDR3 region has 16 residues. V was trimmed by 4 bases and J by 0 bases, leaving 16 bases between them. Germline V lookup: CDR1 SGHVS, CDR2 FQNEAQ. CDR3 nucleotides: TGTGCCAGCAGCTCGAACCGGGTCTTGAGCTCCTACGAGCAGTACTTC. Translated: CASSSNRVLSSYEQYF.

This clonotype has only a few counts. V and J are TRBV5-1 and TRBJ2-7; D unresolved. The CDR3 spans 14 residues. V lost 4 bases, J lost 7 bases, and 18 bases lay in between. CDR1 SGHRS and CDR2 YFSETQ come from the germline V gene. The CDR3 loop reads CASSTLPDTTEQYF. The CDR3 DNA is TGCGCCAGCAGCACACTACCCGACACCACGGAGCAGTACTTC.

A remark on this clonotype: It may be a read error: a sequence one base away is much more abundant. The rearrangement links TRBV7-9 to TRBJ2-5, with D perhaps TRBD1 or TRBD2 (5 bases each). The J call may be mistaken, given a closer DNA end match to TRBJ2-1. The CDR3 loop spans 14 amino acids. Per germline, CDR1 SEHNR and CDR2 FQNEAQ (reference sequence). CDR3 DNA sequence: TGTGCCAGCAGCATAGAGGGGTATTTGGAGACCCAGTTCTTC. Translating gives CASSIEGYLETQFF.

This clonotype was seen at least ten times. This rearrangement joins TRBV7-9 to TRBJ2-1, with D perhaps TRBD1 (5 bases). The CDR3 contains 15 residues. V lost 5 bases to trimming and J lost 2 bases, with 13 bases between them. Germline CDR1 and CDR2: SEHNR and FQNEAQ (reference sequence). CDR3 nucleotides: TGTGCCAGCAGCGCCTCAGGGCCCACCTACAATGAGCAGTTCTTC. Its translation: CASSASGPTYNEQFF.

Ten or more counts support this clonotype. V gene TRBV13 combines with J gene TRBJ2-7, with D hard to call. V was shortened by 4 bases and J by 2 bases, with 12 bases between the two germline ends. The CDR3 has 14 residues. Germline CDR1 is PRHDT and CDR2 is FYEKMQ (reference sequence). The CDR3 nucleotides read TGTGCCAGCAGCTCCTCAGAGCTTACCTACGAGCAGTACTTC. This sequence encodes CASSSSELTYEQYF.

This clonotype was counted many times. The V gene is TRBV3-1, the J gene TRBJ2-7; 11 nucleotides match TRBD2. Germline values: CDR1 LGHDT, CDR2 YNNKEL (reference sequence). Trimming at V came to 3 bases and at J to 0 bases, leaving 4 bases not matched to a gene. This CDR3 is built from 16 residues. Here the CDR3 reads CASSHGGTSGSYEQYF. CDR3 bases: TGTGCCAGCAGCCATGGGGGGACTAGCGGCTCCTACGAGCAGTACTTC.

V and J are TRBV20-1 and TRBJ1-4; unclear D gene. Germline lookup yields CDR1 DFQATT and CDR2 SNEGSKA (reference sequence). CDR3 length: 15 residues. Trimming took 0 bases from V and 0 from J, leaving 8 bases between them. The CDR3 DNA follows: TGCAGTGCTAGAGATCGTAGAACAACTAATGAAAAACTGTTTTTT. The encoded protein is CSARDRRTTNEKLFF.

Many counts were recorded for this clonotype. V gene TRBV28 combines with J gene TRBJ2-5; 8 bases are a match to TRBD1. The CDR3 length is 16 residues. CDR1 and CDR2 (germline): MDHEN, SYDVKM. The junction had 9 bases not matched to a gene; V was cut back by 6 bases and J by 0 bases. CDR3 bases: TGTGCCAGCAGCCCCATGACAGGGGTGTACCAAGAGACCCAGTACTTC. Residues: CASSPMTGVYQETQYF.

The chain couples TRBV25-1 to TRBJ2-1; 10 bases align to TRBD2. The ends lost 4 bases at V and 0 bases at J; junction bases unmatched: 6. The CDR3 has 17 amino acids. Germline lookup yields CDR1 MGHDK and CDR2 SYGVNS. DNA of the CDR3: TGTGCCAGCAGTGGTGGACTAGCGGTAAGCTCCTACAATGAGCAGTTCTTC. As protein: CASSGGLAVSSYNEQFF.

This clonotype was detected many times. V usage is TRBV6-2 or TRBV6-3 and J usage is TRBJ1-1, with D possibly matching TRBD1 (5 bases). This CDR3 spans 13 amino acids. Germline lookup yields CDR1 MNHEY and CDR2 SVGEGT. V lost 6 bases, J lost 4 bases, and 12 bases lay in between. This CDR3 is CASRKTGATEAFF. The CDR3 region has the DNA TGTGCCAGCAGGAAAACAGGAGCCACTGAAGCTTTCTTT.

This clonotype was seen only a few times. The CDR3: CATSRRAGAPYEQYF. DNA of the CDR3: TGTGCCACCAGCAGAAGAGCGGGAGCTCCCTACGAGCAGTACTTC. The V gene is TRBV15, the J gene TRBJ2-7; the match to TRBD2 covers 8 bases. CDR1 LNHNV and CDR2 YYDKDF come from the germline V gene (reference sequence). The CDR3 is 15 residues long. V lost 2 bases and J lost 2; bases outside the gene matches: 5.

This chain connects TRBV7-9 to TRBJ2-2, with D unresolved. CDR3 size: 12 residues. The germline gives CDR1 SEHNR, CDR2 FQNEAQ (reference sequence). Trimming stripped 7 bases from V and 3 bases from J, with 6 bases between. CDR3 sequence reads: CASTTDTGELFF. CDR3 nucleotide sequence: TGTGCCAGCACTACGGACACCGGGGAGCTGTTTTTT.

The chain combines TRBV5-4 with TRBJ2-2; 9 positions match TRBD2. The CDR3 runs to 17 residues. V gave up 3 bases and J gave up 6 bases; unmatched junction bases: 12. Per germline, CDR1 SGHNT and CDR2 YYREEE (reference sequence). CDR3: CASSSGTAGGPAGELFF. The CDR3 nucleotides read TGTGCCAGCAGCTCTGGCACTGCGGGAGGGCCGGCCGGGGAGCTGTTTTTT.

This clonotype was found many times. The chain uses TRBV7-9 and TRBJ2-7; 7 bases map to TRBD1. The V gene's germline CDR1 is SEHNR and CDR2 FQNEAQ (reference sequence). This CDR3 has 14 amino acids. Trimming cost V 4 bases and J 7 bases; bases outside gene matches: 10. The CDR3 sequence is CASSSTIMDREQYF. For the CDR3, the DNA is TGTGCCAGCAGCTCAACGATTATGGACAGGGAGCAGTACTTC.

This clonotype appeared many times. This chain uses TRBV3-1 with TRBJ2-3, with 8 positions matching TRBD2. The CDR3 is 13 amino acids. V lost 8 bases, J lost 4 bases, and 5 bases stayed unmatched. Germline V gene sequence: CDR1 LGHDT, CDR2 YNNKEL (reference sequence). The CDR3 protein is CASGTSGADTQYF. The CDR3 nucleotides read TGTGCCAGCGGAACTAGCGGTGCAGATACGCAGTATTTT.

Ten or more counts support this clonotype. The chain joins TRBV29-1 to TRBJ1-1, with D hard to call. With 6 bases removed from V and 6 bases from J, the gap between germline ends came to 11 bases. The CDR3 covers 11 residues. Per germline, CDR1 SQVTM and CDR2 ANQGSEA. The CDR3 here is CSVGVRSEAFF. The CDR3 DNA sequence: TGCAGCGTCGGGGTCAGGTCTGAAGCTTTCTTT.

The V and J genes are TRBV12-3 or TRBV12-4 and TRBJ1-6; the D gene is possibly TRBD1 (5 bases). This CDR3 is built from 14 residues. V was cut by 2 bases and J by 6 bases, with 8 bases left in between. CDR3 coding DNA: TGTGCCAGCAGTTTAAGGGACGGTAATTCACCCCTCCACTTT. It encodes CASSLRDGNSPLHF.

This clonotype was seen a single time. The CDR3 bases are TGTGCCAGCAGTTGGACCCCGGGACTAGCTTTTGATACGCAGTATTTT. This encodes CASSWTPGLAFDTQYF. V is TRBV5-6 and J is TRBJ2-3, with 9 bases matching TRBD2. The CDR3 spans 16 residues. CDR1 and CDR2 (germline): SGHDT, YYEEEE. Trimming at V came to 5 bases and at J to 6 bases, leaving 13 bases not matched to a gene.

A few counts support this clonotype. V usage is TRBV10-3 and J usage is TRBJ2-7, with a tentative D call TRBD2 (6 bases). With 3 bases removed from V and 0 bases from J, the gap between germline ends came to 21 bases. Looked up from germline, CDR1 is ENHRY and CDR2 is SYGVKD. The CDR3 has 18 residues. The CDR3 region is CAISDNLGLRESSYEQYF. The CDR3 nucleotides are TGTGCCATCAGTGATAATTTGGGGCTGCGGGAAAGCTCCTACGAGCAGTACTTC.